Listed below are T cell receptor beta chains from one sample, sequenced in a study of T cell responses to AZD1222 COVID-19 vaccine. Produced via immunoSEQ multiplex PCR; TCRdb's table is partial and in-frame only. Of 100,000 to 150,000 clones in the sample, around 88% were seen once. The specimen was peripheral blood, collected on day 0 of MenACWY control vaccination. Receptors were obtained from an adult in good health. Each CDR3 is given with its conserved first and last residue. The D gene is left open where the match is weak. Clone size, where shown, is once, few, many, or a class for clones that have expanded.

abundance	d_gene	j_gene	v_gene	CDR3nt	CDR3aa
-	-	TRBJ2-7	TRBV6-5	TGTGCCAGCAGCCGGGACTCCTTCGAGCAGTACTTC	CASSRDSFEQYF
-	TRBD1	TRBJ2-5	TRBV4-1	TGCGCCAGCAGCCCCTTGGGCCAGGGGGAAGAGACCCAGTACTTC	CASSPLGQGEETQYF
-	-	TRBJ2-7	TRBV7-9	TGTGCCAGCAGCCCATCCTACGAGCAGTACTTC	CASSPSYEQYF
-	-	TRBJ1-2	TRBV2	TGTGCCAGCAGGTATGACAGCGGCTACACCTTC	CASRYDSGYTF
-	TRBD1	TRBJ2-5	TRBV3-1/TRBV3-2	TGTGCCAGCTTACAGGGGGCCGGTGAGACCCAGTACTTC	CASLQGAGETQYF
-	-	TRBJ1-2	TRBV5-4	TGTGCCAGCAGGGAAGGGACGGATGAACGCACCTTC	CASREGTDERTF
-	-	TRBJ1-1	TRBV11-3	TGTGCCAGCAGCTTATCGCCGTCGAACACTGAAGCTTTCTTT	CASSLSPSNTEAFF
once	TRBD2	TRBJ2-1	TRBV6-2/TRBV6-3	TGTGCCAGCAACCCCCAACCCCAACTAGCGGGAGAGAACAATGAGCAGTTCTTC	CASNPQPQLAGENNEQFF
-	-	TRBJ1-2	TRBV2	TGTGCCAGCAGTGAAACGGCGAGTTATGGCTACACCTTC	CASSETASYGYTF
-	TRBD2	TRBJ2-2	TRBV5-4	TGTGCCAGCAGCTTGGGGACTAGCGGGAGGCTGAACACCGGGGAGCTGTTTTTT	CASSLGTSGRLNTGELFF
-	-	TRBJ2-1	TRBV6-5	TGTGCCGTGAGGGGTGGGAGCTCCTACAATGAGCAGTTCTTC	CAVRGGSSYNEQFF
-	-	TRBJ1-1	TRBV6-5	TGTGCCAGCAGTTCCAGTGGGCTTGGGAACACTGAAGCTTTCTTT	CASSSSGLGNTEAFF
-	TRBD1	TRBJ2-7	TRBV29-1	TGCAGCGTTGAATCCGGGACAGGGGTCCACGAGCAGTACTTC	CSVESGTGVHEQYF
-	TRBD2	TRBJ2-1	TRBV19	TGTGCCAGTATAGCGGGAGGCTCCTACAATGAGCAGTTCTTC	CASIAGGSYNEQFF
-	-	TRBJ2-7	TRBV12-3/TRBV12-4	TGTGCCAGCAGCGACTACCAACCCTACGAGCAGTACTTC	CASSDYQPYEQYF
few	-	TRBJ1-4	TRBV7-9	TGTGCCAGCAGCTTAAATTCGGCCAATGAAAAACTGTTTTTT	CASSLNSANEKLFF
-	-	TRBJ1-4	TRBV2	TGTGCCAGCGCGGTCTCTAGACTGTTTTTT	CASAVSRLFF
-	TRBD1	TRBJ2-1	TRBV6-2/TRBV6-3	TGTGCCAGCAGTTGGTCAGGGGGAGTCTACAATGAGCAGTTCTTC	CASSWSGGVYNEQFF
once	-	TRBJ2-7	TRBV5-1	TGCGCCAGCAGTGAGGCACTCTCCTACGAGCAGTACTTC	CASSEALSYEQYF
-	-	TRBJ1-3	TRBV6-5	TGTGCCAGCAGGGGACCTGGAGGCACCATATATTTT	CASRGPGGTIYF
-	TRBD1	TRBJ1-2	TRBV11-3	TGTGCCAGCAGCCAAGGACAGGGGGACTATGGCTACACCTTC	CASSQGQGDYGYTF
-	-	TRBJ1-6	TRBV6-2/TRBV6-3	TGTGCCAGCAGTTACCAACTCTTCAAGCAAAGAGGCAATTCACCCCTCCACTTT	CASSYQLFKQRGNSPLHF
once	-	TRBJ2-7	TRBV10-2	TGCGCCAGCAGTGAGCTTCCGGGACGAGACTACGAGCAGTACTTC	CASSELPGRDYEQYF
-	-	TRBJ1-1	TRBV6-5	TGTGCCAGCACCCAAGGGGCTGAAGCTTTCTTT	CASTQGAEAFF
-	-	TRBJ1-4	TRBV5-4	TGTGCCAGCAGCAGGGACCTCGGCGAAACTAATGAAAAACTGTTTTTT	CASSRDLGETNEKLFF
-	-	TRBJ1-6	TRBV27	TGTGCCAGCAGTGCGGGGGGCCATAATTCACCCCTCCACTTT	CASSAGGHNSPLHF
-	-	TRBJ2-7	TRBV5-5	TGTGCCAGCAGCTTCGGGGTTCCCGGTACTTATACGAGGGAGTACTTC	CASSFGVPGTYTREYF
few	-	TRBJ1-2	TRBV7-9	TGTGCCAGCAGCTTAGCGGGGGTGAACTATGGCTACACCTTC	CASSLAGVNYGYTF
-	-	TRBJ1-5	TRBV30	TGTGCCTGGAGTACAGAAGAGTTACAGCCCCAGCATTTT	CAWSTEELQPQHF
-	TRBD1	TRBJ1-3	TRBV9	TGTGCCAGCAGCCTCCGGGACAGCTCTGGAAACACCATATATTTT	CASSLRDSSGNTIYF
-	TRBD1	TRBJ1-6	TRBV5-1	TGCGCCAGCAGTTCGGACAGGGTACTAAATTCACCCCTCCACTTT	CASSSDRVLNSPLHF
-	-	TRBJ2-7	TRBV14	TGTGCCAGCAGCCAAGGGGATCACAGCTCCTACGAGCAGTACTTC	CASSQGDHSSYEQYF
-	-	TRBJ1-4	TRBV30	TGTGCCTGGAGTGTGGGGACCCGGGAAAAACTGTTTTTT	CAWSVGTREKLFF
few	-	TRBJ2-7	TRBV25-1	TGTGCCAGCGGCGGGGCAGGCACCTCCCGGGACGAGCAGTACTTC	CASGGAGTSRDEQYF
-	TRBD2	TRBJ2-1	TRBV6-4	TGTGCCAGCAGTCCTGGGACTAGTGGGGTATGGGAGCAGTTCTTC	CASSPGTSGVWEQFF
-	-	TRBJ2-1	TRBV5-1	TGCGCCAGCAGCTCATTACAGACTAACAATGAGCAGTTCTTC	CASSSLQTNNEQFF
-	TRBD1	TRBJ1-1	TRBV4-3	TGCGCCAGCAGCCAAGGGCTCAGGGGGCTGGTGAACACTGAAGCTTTCTTT	CASSQGLRGLVNTEAFF
-	-	TRBJ2-1	TRBV11-3	TGTGCCAGCAGCTTAGGGGGGTACAATGAGCAGTTCTTC	CASSLGGYNEQFF
few	-	TRBJ2-7	TRBV2	TGTGCCAGCCTAACCCAGCCGGGAACCTACGAGCAGTACTTC	CASLTQPGTYEQYF
-	-	TRBJ2-7	TRBV5-1	TGCGCCAGCAGGTTCGGGGTGACGCAGGGAGCCTACGAGCAGTACTTC	CASRFGVTQGAYEQYF
-	-	TRBJ1-2	TRBV2	TGTGCCAGCAGTGAAAGGGGCCCAGGGTCGGCTGGCTACACCTTC	CASSERGPGSAGYTF
-	-	TRBJ2-1	TRBV10-1	TGCGCCAGCAGACAGAGCTCCTACAATGAGCAGTTCTTC	CASRQSSYNEQFF
-	-	TRBJ2-7	TRBV30	TGTGCCTGGACTAGGGATAAGGGCTACGAGCAGTACTTC	CAWTRDKGYEQYF
-	TRBD1	TRBJ1-1	TRBV27	TGTGCCAGCAGTTTACCGGGACAGGGAGACACTGAAGCTTTCTTT	CASSLPGQGDTEAFF
-	TRBD1	TRBJ1-2	TRBV27	TGTGCCAGCAGTCCCCACGGGACAGGGGGCGGAATCTATGGCTACACCTTC	CASSPHGTGGGIYGYTF
once	TRBD1	TRBJ2-2	TRBV6-1	TGTGCCAGCAGTGAAAGGACAGGGCTGGGGACCGGGGAGCTGTTTTTT	CASSERTGLGTGELFF
-	-	TRBJ2-5	TRBV6-6	TGTGCCAGCAGTTGGGAAGGTGGACAAGAGACCCAGTACTTC	CASSWEGGQETQYF
-	TRBD1	TRBJ2-7	TRBV27	TGTGCCAGCAGCCCCAGGGGGAAGACCTCCTACGAGCAGTACTTC	CASSPRGKTSYEQYF
-	-	TRBJ2-1	TRBV7-2	TGTGCCAGCAGCTTAGGAGGCCGCTCTAGGCAGTTCTTC	CASSLGGRSRQFF
-	TRBD2	TRBJ2-1	TRBV7-9	TGTGCCAGCAGCCCCACTAGCGGGATCGCATCCTACAATGAGCAGTTCTTC	CASSPTSGIASYNEQFF
-	-	TRBJ1-1	TRBV3-1/TRBV3-2	TGTGCCAGCAGCCGATATGAGGGGGGCATGAACACTGAAGCTTTCTTT	CASSRYEGGMNTEAFF
-	-	TRBJ2-7	TRBV3-1/TRBV3-2	TGTGCCAGCAGCGACGGACCGAGATCCTACGAGCAGTACTTC	CASSDGPRSYEQYF
few	-	TRBJ1-2	TRBV29-1	TGCAGCGTTGAGATCGGGGCCGGGGGCAGGGGCTACACCTTC	CSVEIGAGGRGYTF
-	-	TRBJ1-3	TRBV12-3/TRBV12-4	TGTGCCAGCAGCCCCCGGTGGAACACCATATATTTT	CASSPRWNTIYF
-	-	TRBJ1-4	TRBV25-1	TGTGCCAGCAGTGAACAGGGGTTAACTAATGAAAAACTGTTTTTT	CASSEQGLTNEKLFF